The 21 T cell receptor beta chains below come from one sample, sequenced in a study of OX40 agonist ivuxolimab in advanced cancers. The data were produced by immunoSEQ multiplex PCR, yet TCRdb's version contains in-frame clones alone and is incomplete. The table includes around 83,000 clones, roughly nine tenths detected once. Here the sequenced sample was CD4+ or CD8+ T cells sorted from blood, taken in a trial of the OX40 agonist ivuxolimab. Source of these receptors: an adult with an advanced solid tumor such as melanoma, head and neck, liver or kidney cancer.

The chain is built from TRBV6-6 and TRBJ1-4, with TRBD1 identical over 9 bases. The germline CDR1 and CDR2 sequences are MNHNY and SVGAGI (reference sequence). The CDR3 runs 15 residues. V shed 0 bases and J 8 bases; nucleotides not matched to a gene: 4. CDR3 in amino acids: CASSYSGQGREKLFF. The CDR3 DNA reads TGTGCCAGCAGTTACTCGGGACAGGGAAGAGAAAAACTGTTTTTT.

This rearrangement joins TRBV6-5 to TRBJ2-1; TRBD2 matches at 11 bases. The CDR3 loop spans 16 amino acids. The ends lost 4 bases at V and 4 bases at J; junction bases unmatched: 6. Germline CDR1 and CDR2: MNHEY and SVGAGI. CDR3 region: CASSSYASGGYNEQFF. The CDR3 nucleotides are TGTGCCAGCAGTTCTTATGCTAGCGGGGGGTACAATGAGCAGTTCTTC.

The chain links TRBV5-4 to TRBJ2-7; 9 bases match TRBD1. This CDR3 has 14 amino acids. Germline V gene data show CDR1 as SGHNT and CDR2 as YYREEE (reference sequence). V gave up 3 bases and J gave up 7 bases; unmatched junction bases: 8. CDR3 in amino acids: CASSSGTGLGEQYF. DNA of the CDR3: TGTGCCAGCAGCTCGGGGACAGGGTTGGGTGAGCAGTACTTC.

The chain joins TRBV30 to TRBJ2-1; TRBD2 agrees at 13 bases. In germline, CDR1 is GTSNPN, CDR2 SVGIG (reference sequence). The CDR3 length is 17 residues. V was pared by 4 bases and J by 9 bases, with 15 bases of the junction left unmatched. CDR3 bases: TGTGCCTGGAACCCAATAAGGACTAGCGGGAGTCGGGGTGAGCAGTTCTTC. This encodes CAWNPIRTSGSRGEQFF.

The gene calls are TRBV19 and TRBJ2-5; TRBD1 or TRBD2 may be the D gene (5 bases each). This CDR3 region has 13 residues. The V gene lost 5 bases and the J gene lost 4 bases, with 11 bases spanning the gap. Germline CDR1 reads LNHDA; CDR2 reads SQIVND (reference sequence). The CDR3 is CASSELRGETQYF. The CDR3 coding sequence is TGTGCCAGTAGTGAGCTGAGGGGAGAGACCCAGTACTTC. Using reference TRBV19 and TRBJ2-5 for the parts outside the CDR3, the full variable domain is DGGITQSPKYLFRKEGQNVTLSCEQNLNHDAMYWYRQDPGQGLRLIYYSQIVNDFQKGDIAEGYSVSREKKESFPLTVTSAQKNPTAFYLCASSELRGETQYFGPGTRLLVL.

The chain employs TRBV5-1 and TRBJ2-5, with a weak D call TRBD2 (5 bases). The CDR3 is 15 amino acids. Between the trimmed V and J ends, which lost 5 bases and 2 bases, there was a span of 16 bases. CDR1 and CDR2 (germline): SGHRS, YFSETQ. In nucleotides, the CDR3 is TGCGCCAGCAGACCCTTCGGCCGGACTCAAGAGACCCAGTACTTC. Protein product: CASRPFGRTQETQYF.

This clone was recorded once. For the CDR3, the DNA is TGTGCCAGCAGCGGACAGGGTTACAATGAGCAGTTCTTC. It translates to CASSGQGYNEQFF. The V gene is TRBV7-9, the J gene TRBJ2-1; TRBD1 matches at 8 bases. This CDR3 is 13 amino acids long. Germline trimming cut 5 bases from V and 4 bases from J; bases unmatched to any gene: 1. Germline V gene data show CDR1 as SEHNR and CDR2 as FQNEAQ (reference sequence).

The chain couples TRBV28 to TRBJ2-5; D remains unclear. Germline V gives CDR1 MDHEN, CDR2 SYDVKM. V lost 3 bases and J lost 2, with 4 bases in between. This CDR3 contains 12 residues. The CDR3 loop reads CASSLRQETQYF. The CDR3 nucleotides read TGTGCCAGCAGTTTGCGTCAAGAGACCCAGTACTTC.

Only one count was recorded for this clone. The chain uses TRBV4-1 and TRBJ2-3; D is perhaps TRBD1 (6 bases). From germline, CDR1 is MGHRA and CDR2 YSYEKL. The ends were cut back, 1 base at V and 3 bases at J, with 20 bases in the middle. The CDR3 length is 18 residues. CDR3 amino acids: CASSQVAVRQGKTDTQYF. The CDR3 DNA reads as TGCGCCAGCAGCCAAGTGGCCGTGAGGCAGGGGAAGACAGATACGCAGTATTTT.

J is TRBJ2-7 and V is TRBV4-1; 9 positions agree with TRBD2. There are 16 residues in the CDR3. In germline, CDR1 is MGHRA, CDR2 YSYEKL. V was clipped by 0 bases and J by 5 bases; unmatched bases: 8. For the CDR3, the DNA is TGCGCCAGCAGCCAAGATGACGGGCTAGCGGGACACGAGCAGTACTTC. This codes for CASSQDDGLAGHEQYF.

J is TRBJ2-3 and V is TRBV5-1, with 7 bases lining up with TRBD2. After removal of 1 base from V and 1 base from J, the junction contained 6 bases not matched to a gene. The CDR3 spans 16 residues. The germline V gene has CDR1 SGHRS and CDR2 YFSETQ. The CDR3 DNA reads TGCGCCAGCAGCTTGAGGGCTAGCGGAGGCACAGATACGCAGTATTTT. This translates into CASSLRASGGTDTQYF.

The V gene is TRBV4-1, the J gene TRBJ1-5, with a tentative D call TRBD1 (5 bases). CDR3 length: 13 amino acids. Germline V gene lookup returns CDR1 MGHRA and CDR2 YSYEKL. V was shortened by 0 bases and J by 7 bases, with 7 bases between the two germline ends. CDR3 in amino acids: CASSQEGGQPQHF. CDR3 coding DNA: TGCGCCAGCAGCCAAGAGGGGGGACAGCCCCAGCATTTT.

V is TRBV2 and J is TRBJ2-6, with TRBD1 matching 9 bases. V shed 7 bases and J 4 bases; nucleotides not matched to a gene: 5. This CDR3 comprises 15 residues. From germline, CDR1 is SNHLY and CDR2 FYNNEI. CDR3 in DNA: TGTGCCAGCAAACAGGGGGCTGTGGGGGCCAACGTCCTGACTTTC. It codes for CASKQGAVGANVLTF.

The V call is TRBV27, the J call TRBJ2-7; D is perhaps TRBD1 (6 bases). Per germline, CDR1 MNHEY and CDR2 SMNVEV (reference sequence). CDR3 length equals 15 residues. The V end was cut by 3 bases, the J end by 1 base, with 13 bases between. DNA for the CDR3: TGTGCCAGCAGTTTTGGGACACCCAGTTCCTACGAGCAGTACTTC. It yields the protein CASSFGTPSSYEQYF.

This chain uses TRBV19 with TRBJ1-5; the D gene is possibly TRBD1 (6 bases). The germline CDR1 and CDR2 sequences are LNHDA and SQIVND (reference sequence). The CDR3 totals 14 residues. V was trimmed by 4 bases and J by 3 bases, leaving 10 bases between them. In nucleotides, the CDR3 is TGTGCCAGTAGTACTACAGGGCCCAATCAGCCCCAGCATTTT. Translation gives CASSTTGPNQPQHF.

This chain uses TRBV27 with TRBJ2-3; D may be TRBD2 (6 bases). Trimming shortened V by 3 bases and J by 1 base, and 14 bases separated the two germline ends. The CDR3 is 16 residues long. Germline V gives CDR1 MNHEY, CDR2 SMNVEV (reference sequence). CDR3 protein: CASSFQSGTGTDTQYF. The CDR3 DNA sequence: TGTGCCAGCAGTTTCCAAAGTGGGACTGGCACAGATACGCAGTATTTT.

The CDR3 is CASSNPGEVTGELFF. CDR3 coding DNA: TGCGCCAGCAGCAACCCGGGAGAGGTTACCGGGGAGCTGTTTTTT. J is TRBJ2-2 and V is TRBV5-1, with TRBD2 as a possible D gene (6 bases). With 4 bases removed from V and 5 bases from J, the gap between germline ends came to 15 bases. The CDR3 totals 15 residues. The V gene's germline CDR1 is SGHRS and CDR2 YFSETQ.

With respect to this clone: At one boundary the junction diverges from the germline segment, which might be a read error. The chain combines TRBV7-7 with TRBJ2-3; a possible D gene is TRBD1 (6 bases). There are 13 residues in the CDR3. Germline V gives CDR1 SSHAT, CDR2 FNYEAQ (reference sequence). CDR3 residues: CASSFGARGTQYF. The CDR3 DNA is TGTGCTAGCAGCTTTGGGGCCAGGGGTACGCAGTATTTT.

The chain recombines TRBV5-1 with TRBJ2-7; D might be TRBD2 (6 bases). Trimming stripped 0 bases from V and 5 bases from J, with 6 bases between. In germline, CDR1 is SGHRS, CDR2 YFSETQ. CDR3 length equals 12 residues. The CDR3, as DNA: TGCGCCAGCAGCTTGGGGGGGGACGAGCAGTACTTC. Its protein product is CASSLGGDEQYF.

V is TRBV28 and J is TRBJ2-7, with D perhaps matching TRBD1 (5 bases). Trimming removed 8 bases from V and 0 bases from J, with 17 bases in between. This CDR3 is 15 amino acids long. The V gene's germline CDR1 is MDHEN and CDR2 SYDVKM. Here the CDR3 reads CASWALGASSYEQYF. In DNA, the CDR3 is TGTGCCAGCTGGGCCCTAGGGGCAAGCTCCTACGAGCAGTACTTC.

This chain links TRBV18 with TRBJ1-4; the D gene is possibly TRBD1 (6 bases). V lost 5 bases and J lost 0, with 13 bases in between. CDR3 size: 16 residues. Germline V gene sequence: CDR1 KGHSH, CDR2 LQKENI. DNA of the CDR3: TGTGCCAGCTCATCAAAACGACAGGCAACTAATGAAAAACTGTTTTTT. Protein product: CASSSKRQATNEKLFF. The entire variable domain, with the rest obtained from reference TRBV18 and TRBJ1-4, is as follows: NAGVMQNPRHLVRRRGQEARLRCSPMKGHSHVYWYRQLPEEGLKFMVYLQKENIIDESGMPKERFSAEFPKEGPSILRIQQVVRGDSAAYFCASSSKRQATNEKLFFGSGTQLSVL.